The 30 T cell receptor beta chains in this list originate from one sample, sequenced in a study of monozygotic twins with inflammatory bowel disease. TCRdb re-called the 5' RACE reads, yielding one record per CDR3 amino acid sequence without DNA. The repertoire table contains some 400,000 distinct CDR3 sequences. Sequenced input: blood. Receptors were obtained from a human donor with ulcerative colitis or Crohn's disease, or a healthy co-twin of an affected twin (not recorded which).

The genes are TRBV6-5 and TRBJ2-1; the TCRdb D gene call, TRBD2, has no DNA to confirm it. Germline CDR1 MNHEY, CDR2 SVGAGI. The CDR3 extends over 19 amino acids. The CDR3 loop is CASSYSSLAGGNSYNEQFF.

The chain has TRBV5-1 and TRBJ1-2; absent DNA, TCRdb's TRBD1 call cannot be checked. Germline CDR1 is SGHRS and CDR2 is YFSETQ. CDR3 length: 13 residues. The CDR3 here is CASSRDSPYGYTF.

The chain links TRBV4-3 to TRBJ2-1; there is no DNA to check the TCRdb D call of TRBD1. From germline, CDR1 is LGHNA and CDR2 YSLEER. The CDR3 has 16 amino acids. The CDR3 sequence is CASSLTGDPSYNEQFF.

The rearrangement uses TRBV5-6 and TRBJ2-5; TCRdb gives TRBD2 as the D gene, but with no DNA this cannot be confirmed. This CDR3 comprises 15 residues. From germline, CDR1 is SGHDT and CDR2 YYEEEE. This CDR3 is CASSLRAGLVETQYF.

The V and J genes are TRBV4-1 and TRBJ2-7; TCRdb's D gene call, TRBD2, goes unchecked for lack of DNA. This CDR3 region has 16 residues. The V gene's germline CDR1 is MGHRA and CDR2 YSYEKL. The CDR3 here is CASSQGYAGGTYEQYF.

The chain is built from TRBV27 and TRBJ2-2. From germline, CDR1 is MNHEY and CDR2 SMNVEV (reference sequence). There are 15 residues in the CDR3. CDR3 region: CASSRTRLNTGELFF.

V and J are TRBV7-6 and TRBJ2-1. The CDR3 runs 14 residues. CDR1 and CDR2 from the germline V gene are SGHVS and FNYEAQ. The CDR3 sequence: CASGWSSSYNEQFF.

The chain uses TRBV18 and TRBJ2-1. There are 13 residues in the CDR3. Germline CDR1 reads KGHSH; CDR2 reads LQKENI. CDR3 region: CASSLGNWNEQFF.

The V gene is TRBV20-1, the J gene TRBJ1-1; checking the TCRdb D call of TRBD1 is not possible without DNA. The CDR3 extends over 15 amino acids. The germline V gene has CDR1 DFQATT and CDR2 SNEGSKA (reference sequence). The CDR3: CSARGARMMNTEAFF.

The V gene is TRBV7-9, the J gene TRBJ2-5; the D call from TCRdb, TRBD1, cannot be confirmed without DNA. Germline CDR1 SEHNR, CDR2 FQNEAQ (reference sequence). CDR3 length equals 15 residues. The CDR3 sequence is CASSLTGFPGETQYF.

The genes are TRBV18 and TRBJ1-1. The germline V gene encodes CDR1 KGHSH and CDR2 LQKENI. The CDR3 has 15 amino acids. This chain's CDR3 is CASSPSTVLNTEAFF.

CDR3 in amino acids: CASRGHLPNTEAFF. The chain combines TRBV2 with TRBJ1-1; TCRdb's D gene call, TRBD1, goes unchecked for lack of DNA. Germline assignment: CDR1 SNHLY and CDR2 FYNNEI. The CDR3 has 14 amino acids. The full variable domain, rest sourced from reference TRBV2 and TRBJ1-1, is EPEVTQTPSHQVTQMGQEVILRCVPISNHLYFYWYRQILGQKVEFLVSFYNNEISEKSEIFDDQFSVERPDGSNFTLKIRSTKLEDSAMYFCASRGHLPNTEAFFGQGTRLTVV.

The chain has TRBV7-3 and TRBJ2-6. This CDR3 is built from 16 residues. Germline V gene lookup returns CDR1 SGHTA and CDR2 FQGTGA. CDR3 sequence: CASSSAGGSGANVLTF.

The CDR3 here is CASSQLAQGAYGYTF. The chain employs TRBV3-1 and TRBJ1-2; the D call from TCRdb, TRBD1, cannot be confirmed without DNA. This CDR3 is built from 15 residues. Germline-derived CDR1 and CDR2 are LGHDT and YNNKEL (reference sequence).

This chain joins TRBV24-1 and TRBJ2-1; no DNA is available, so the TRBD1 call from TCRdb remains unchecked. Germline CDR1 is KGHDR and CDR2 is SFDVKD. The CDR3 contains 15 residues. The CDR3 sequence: CATRNSGQLYNEQFF.

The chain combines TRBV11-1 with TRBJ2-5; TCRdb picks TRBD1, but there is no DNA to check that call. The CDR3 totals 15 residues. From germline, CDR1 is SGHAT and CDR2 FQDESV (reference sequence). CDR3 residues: CASSFGQVGGETQYF.

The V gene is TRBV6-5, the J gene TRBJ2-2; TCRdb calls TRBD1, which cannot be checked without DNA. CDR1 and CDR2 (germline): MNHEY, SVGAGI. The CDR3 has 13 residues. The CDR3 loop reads CASSPQGTGELFF.

CDR3 in amino acids: CASSPRIAGFTGELFF. This sequence joins TRBV27 and TRBJ2-2; the D call from TCRdb, TRBD2, cannot be confirmed without DNA. Looked up from germline, CDR1 is MNHEY and CDR2 is SMNVEV (reference sequence). CDR3 length: 16 residues.

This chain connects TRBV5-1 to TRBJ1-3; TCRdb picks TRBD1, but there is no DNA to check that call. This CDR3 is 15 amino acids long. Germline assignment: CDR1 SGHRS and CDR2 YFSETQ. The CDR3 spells CASSSGDNSGNTIYF. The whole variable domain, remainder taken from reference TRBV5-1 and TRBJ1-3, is KAGVTQTPRYLIKTRGQQVTLSCSPISGHRSVSWYQQTPGQGLQFLFEYFSETQRNKGNFPGRFSGRQFSNSRSEMNVSTLELGDSALYLCASSSGDNSGNTIYFGEGSWLTVV.

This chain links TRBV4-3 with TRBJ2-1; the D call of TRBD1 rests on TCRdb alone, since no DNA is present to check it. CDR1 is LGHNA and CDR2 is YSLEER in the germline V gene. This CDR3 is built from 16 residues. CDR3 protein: CASSQGRDPIYNEQFF.

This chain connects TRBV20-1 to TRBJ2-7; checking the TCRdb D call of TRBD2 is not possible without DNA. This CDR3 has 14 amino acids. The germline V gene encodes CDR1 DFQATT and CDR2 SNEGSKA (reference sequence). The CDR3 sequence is CSASATSVTYEQYF.

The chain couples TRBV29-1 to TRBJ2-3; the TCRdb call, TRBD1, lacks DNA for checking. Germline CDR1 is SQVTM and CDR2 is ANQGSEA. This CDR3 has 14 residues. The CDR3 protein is CSVGDRGLTDTQYF.

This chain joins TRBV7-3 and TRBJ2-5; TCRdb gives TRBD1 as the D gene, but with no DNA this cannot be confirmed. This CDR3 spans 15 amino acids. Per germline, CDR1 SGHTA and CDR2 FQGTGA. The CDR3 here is CASSPSATEQETQYF.

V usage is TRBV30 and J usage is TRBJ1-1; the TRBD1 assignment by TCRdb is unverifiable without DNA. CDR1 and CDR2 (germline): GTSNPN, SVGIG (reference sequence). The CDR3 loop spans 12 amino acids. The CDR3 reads CAWSAPGTEAFF.

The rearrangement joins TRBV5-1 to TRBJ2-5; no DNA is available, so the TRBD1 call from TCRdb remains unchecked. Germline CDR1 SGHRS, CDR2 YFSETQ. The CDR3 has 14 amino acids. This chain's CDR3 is CASSLRQGQETQYF.

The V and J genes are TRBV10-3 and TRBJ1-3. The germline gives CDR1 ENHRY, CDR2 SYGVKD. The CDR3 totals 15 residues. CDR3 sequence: CAISEGASSGNTIYF.

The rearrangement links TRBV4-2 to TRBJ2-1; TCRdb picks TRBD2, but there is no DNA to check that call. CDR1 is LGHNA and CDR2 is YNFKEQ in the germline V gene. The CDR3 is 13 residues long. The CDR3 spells CASSRALVGEQFF.

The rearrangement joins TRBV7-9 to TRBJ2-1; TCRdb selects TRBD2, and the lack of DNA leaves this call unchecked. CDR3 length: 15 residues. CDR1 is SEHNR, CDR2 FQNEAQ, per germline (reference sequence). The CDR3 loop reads CASSSLTSHVDEQFF.

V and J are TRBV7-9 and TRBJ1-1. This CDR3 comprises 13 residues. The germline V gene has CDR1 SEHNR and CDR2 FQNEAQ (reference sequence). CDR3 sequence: CASSNRREGEAFF.

CDR3 protein: CASAGQHNSPLHF. The rearrangement uses TRBV5-1 and TRBJ1-6; TCRdb designates TRBD1, a call that cannot be tested without DNA. Germline V gives CDR1 SGHRS, CDR2 YFSETQ. CDR3 length: 13 residues. The complete variable domain, with remaining parts taken from reference TRBV5-1 and TRBJ1-6, reads KAGVTQTPRYLIKTRGQQVTLSCSPISGHRSVSWYQQTPGQGLQFLFEYFSETQRNKGNFPGRFSGRQFSNSRSEMNVSTLELGDSALYLCASAGQHNSPLHFGNGTRLTVT.